Listed below are T cell receptor beta chains from one sample, sequenced in a study of shared clonotypes between healthy human individuals. Some clones are missing from TCRdb's copy, which holds only in-frame ones; the method was immunoSEQ multiplex PCR. The sample lists approximately 2.3 million clones; 85% to 95% were seen once. The sample taken for sequencing was naive CD4+ T cells from PBMCs. The source is a man younger than 35 in good health. Some clones in this sample may be carry-over from other donors' samples. Each CDR3 is given with its conserved first and last residue. D genes are given only for firm matches. Clone size appears in some rows only: once, few, many, or a class for an expanded clone.

abundance: .; j_gene: TRBJ2-7; v_gene: TRBV28; d_gene: .; CDR3aa: CASSLGTVPYEQYF; CDR3nt: TGTGCCAGCAGTCTCGGGACGGTCCCCTACGAGCAGTACTTC
abundance: .; j_gene: TRBJ1-2; v_gene: TRBV4-1; d_gene: TRBD1; CDR3aa: CASSRGTLGRGPDYGYTF; CDR3nt: TGCGCCAGCAGCCGCGGTACCCTAGGGAGGGGGCCCGACTATGGCTACACCTTC
abundance: .; j_gene: TRBJ2-1; v_gene: TRBV28; d_gene: TRBD2; CDR3aa: CASHGFPGGSPKSYNEQFF; CDR3nt: TGTGCCAGCCACGGGTTTCCCGGCGGGAGTCCCAAATCCTACAATGAGCAGTTCTTC
abundance: .; j_gene: TRBJ2-3; v_gene: TRBV5-1; d_gene: TRBD2; CDR3aa: CASSLGLAGTDTQYF; CDR3nt: TGCGCCAGCAGCCTAGGACTAGCGGGAACAGATACGCAGTATTTT
abundance: .; j_gene: TRBJ1-1; v_gene: TRBV6-5; d_gene: .; CDR3aa: CASLGEQGSEAFF; CDR3nt: TGTGCCAGCCTAGGGGAACAGGGATCTGAAGCTTTCTTT
abundance: .; j_gene: TRBJ2-5; v_gene: TRBV20-1; d_gene: .; CDR3aa: CSAPPQETQYF; CDR3nt: TGCAGTGCTCCTCCCCAAGAGACCCAGTACTTC
abundance: .; j_gene: TRBJ2-4; v_gene: TRBV4-1; d_gene: .; CDR3aa: CASSQGWKRADIQYF; CDR3nt: TGCGCCAGCAGCCAAGGCTGGAAGCGGGCGGACATTCAGTACTTC
abundance: once; j_gene: TRBJ2-1; v_gene: TRBV14; d_gene: .; CDR3aa: CASSQIQVNEQFF; CDR3nt: TGTGCCAGCAGCCAAATCCAGGTGAATGAGCAGTTCTTC
abundance: .; j_gene: TRBJ1-2; v_gene: TRBV4-1; d_gene: TRBD1; CDR3aa: CASSQLDRGGYGYTF; CDR3nt: TGCGCCAGCAGCCAACTGGACAGGGGAGGATATGGCTACACCTTC
abundance: once; j_gene: TRBJ2-7; v_gene: TRBV6-5; d_gene: .; CDR3aa: CASSYSTDYEQYF; CDR3nt: TGTGCCAGCAGTTACTCGACTGACTACGAGCAGTACTTC
abundance: .; j_gene: TRBJ1-4; v_gene: TRBV7-2; d_gene: .; CDR3aa: CASSLLPGPNEKLFF; CDR3nt: TGTGCCAGCAGCTTACTCCCGGGACCTAATGAAAAACTGTTTTTT
abundance: .; j_gene: TRBJ2-5; v_gene: TRBV4-1; d_gene: .; CDR3aa: CASSHGRAQETQYF; CDR3nt: TGCGCCAGCAGCCACGGCAGGGCCCAAGAGACCCAGTACTTC
abundance: .; j_gene: TRBJ1-3; v_gene: TRBV19; d_gene: .; CDR3aa: CASSGDTSGNTIYF; CDR3nt: TGTGCCAGTAGTGGGGACACCTCTGGAAACACCATATATTTT
abundance: .; j_gene: TRBJ1-2; v_gene: TRBV27; d_gene: TRBD1; CDR3aa: CASSLKGQGRYYGYTF; CDR3nt: TGTGCCAGCAGTTTAAAGGGACAGGGGAGATACTATGGCTACACCTTC
abundance: .; j_gene: TRBJ1-1; v_gene: TRBV27; d_gene: .; CDR3aa: CASTRYGGGPEAFF; CDR3nt: TGTGCCAGCACGCGGTACGGGGGGGGGCCTGAAGCTTTCTTT
abundance: .; j_gene: TRBJ1-5; v_gene: TRBV7-8; d_gene: .; CDR3aa: CASSVRQIQPQHF; CDR3nt: TGTGCCAGCAGCGTCCGACAAATTCAGCCCCAGCATTTT
abundance: .; j_gene: TRBJ2-6; v_gene: TRBV7-3; d_gene: .; CDR3aa: CASSSLSLAGANVLTF; CDR3nt: TGTGCCAGCAGCTCCCTAAGTCTAGCTGGGGCCAACGTCCTGACTTTC
abundance: .; j_gene: TRBJ2-2; v_gene: TRBV5-1; d_gene: .; CDR3aa: CASSFSGAALEGELFF; CDR3nt: TGCGCCAGCAGCTTCTCGGGGGCAGCTTTGGAAGGGGAGCTGTTTTTT
abundance: .; j_gene: TRBJ2-1; v_gene: TRBV4-3; d_gene: TRBD2; CDR3aa: CASSRTGTRNEQFF; CDR3nt: TGCGCCAGCAGCCGCACCGGGACTAGGAATGAGCAGTTCTTC
abundance: .; j_gene: TRBJ2-5; v_gene: TRBV5-1; d_gene: TRBD2; CDR3aa: CASSPEGSGRAETQYF; CDR3nt: TGCGCCAGCAGCCCCGAGGGTAGCGGGAGGGCGGAGACCCAGTACTTC
abundance: .; j_gene: TRBJ1-4; v_gene: TRBV15; d_gene: .; CDR3aa: CATSREGRVREKLFF; CDR3nt: TGTGCCACCAGCAGAGAGGGCAGGGTGCGGGAAAAACTGTTTTTT
abundance: .; j_gene: TRBJ2-7; v_gene: TRBV10-3; d_gene: TRBD1; CDR3aa: CAISVTGSYEQYF; CDR3nt: TGTGCCATCAGTGTGACAGGGAGCTACGAGCAGTACTTC
abundance: .; j_gene: TRBJ2-1; v_gene: TRBV28; d_gene: .; CDR3aa: CASKGGGFYNEQFF; CDR3nt: TGTGCCAGCAAGGGTGGGGGGTTCTACAATGAGCAGTTCTTC
abundance: .; j_gene: TRBJ1-2; v_gene: TRBV5-1; d_gene: .; CDR3aa: CASSLAFEKSYGYTF; CDR3nt: TGCGCCAGCAGCTTGGCCTTTGAGAAGTCCTATGGCTACACCTTC
abundance: .; j_gene: TRBJ2-7; v_gene: TRBV7-9; d_gene: TRBD1; CDR3aa: CASSLDQGAGEQYF; CDR3nt: TGTGCCAGCAGCTTAGATCAGGGGGCAGGCGAGCAGTACTTC
abundance: .; j_gene: TRBJ1-3; v_gene: TRBV7-9; d_gene: .; CDR3aa: CASSLLGAQVGNTIYF; CDR3nt: TGTGCCAGCAGCCTGTTGGGGGCTCAAGTTGGAAACACCATATATTTT
abundance: .; j_gene: TRBJ1-1; v_gene: TRBV5-5; d_gene: .; CDR3aa: CASSLIAGAAEAFF; CDR3nt: TGTGCCAGCAGCTTAATCGCAGGGGCGGCTGAAGCTTTCTTT
abundance: once; j_gene: TRBJ2-7; v_gene: TRBV18; d_gene: TRBD1; CDR3aa: CASSPRQGASYEQYF; CDR3nt: TGTGCCAGCTCACCAAGACAGGGGGCTTCATACGAGCAGTACTTC
abundance: few; j_gene: TRBJ1-1; v_gene: TRBV7-9; d_gene: .; CDR3aa: CASSLAQLNTEAFF; CDR3nt: TGTGCCAGCAGCTTAGCACAACTGAACACTGAAGCTTTCTTT
abundance: .; j_gene: TRBJ2-7; v_gene: TRBV5-6; d_gene: .; CDR3aa: CASTLGSEQYF; CDR3nt: TGTGCCAGTACTCTTGGCAGCGAGCAGTACTTC
abundance: .; j_gene: TRBJ2-3; v_gene: TRBV13; d_gene: TRBD2; CDR3aa: CASSRLAGADTQYF; CDR3nt: TGTGCCAGCAGCCGGCTAGCGGGAGCAGATACGCAGTATTTT
abundance: once; j_gene: TRBJ2-7; v_gene: TRBV9; d_gene: TRBD2; CDR3aa: CASSEPPGAGTEQYF; CDR3nt: TGTGCCAGCAGCGAGCCCCCCGGAGCGGGAACCGAGCAGTACTTC
abundance: .; j_gene: TRBJ1-5; v_gene: TRBV4-2; d_gene: .; CDR3aa: CASSRSNGSNQPQHF; CDR3nt: TGTGCCAGCAGCCGATCGAACGGCAGCAATCAGCCCCAGCATTTT
abundance: .; j_gene: TRBJ2-5; v_gene: TRBV29-1; d_gene: .; CDR3aa: CSVDGPDETQYF; CDR3nt: TGCAGCGTTGACGGGCCTGACGAGACCCAGTACTTC
abundance: .; j_gene: TRBJ2-7; v_gene: TRBV28; d_gene: .; CDR3aa: CASSLYYEQYF; CDR3nt: TGTGCCAGCAGTCTATACTACGAGCAGTACTTC
abundance: .; j_gene: TRBJ2-1; v_gene: TRBV7-3; d_gene: .; CDR3aa: CASEKGGGYNEQFF; CDR3nt: TGTGCCAGCGAAAAGGGGGGAGGGTACAATGAGCAGTTCTTC
abundance: .; j_gene: TRBJ2-3; v_gene: TRBV5-5; d_gene: .; CDR3aa: CASSLAGAGGDTQYF; CDR3nt: TGTGCCAGCAGCTTGGCCGGGGCCGGCGGAGATACGCAGTATTTT
abundance: .; j_gene: TRBJ2-1; v_gene: TRBV4-1; d_gene: .; CDR3aa: CASSQGQVSSFYNEQFF; CDR3nt: TGCGCCAGCAGCCAAGGACAGGTTTCCTCCTTCTACAATGAGCAGTTCTTC